The TCR beta chain under discussion was sequenced for a study of blood T cell repertoires in COVID-19. Across the study: COVID-19 samples, acute and convalescent, were from the United States, Italy and Spain.

Only one count was recorded for this clone. This CDR3 is 15 amino acids long. Trimming shortened V by 10 bases and J by 2 bases, and 21 bases separated the two germline ends. Germline V gene lookup returns CDR1 SNHLY and CDR2 FYNNEI. Generated by immunoSEQ multiplex PCR, the TCRdb table keeps only in-frame clones and is missing some. This sample has 95,000 to 100,000 clones, with about 90% found just once. The sequencing input was peripheral blood. The clonotype comes from a young woman with acute or convalescent COVID-19. V gene TRBV2 combines with J gene TRBJ2-7, with D possibly matching TRBD2 (6 bases). In DNA form, the CDR3 reads TGTGCCACCGGCCGCCTAGGAGGGACCACCTACGAGCAGTACTTC. Translated, it gives CATGRLGGTTYEQYF.